This is a list of T cell receptor beta chains from one sample in a study of T cells in Graves' hyperthyroidism and ophthalmopathy. One entry per CDR3 protein results from TCRdb running MiXCR on the multiplex PCR reads. The sample lists 450,000 to 550,000 distinct CDR3 sequences; around a quarter were seen once. Input material: blood. These receptors were obtained from a woman aged 30 to 39 with Graves' ophthalmopathy. The CDR3 runs from the conserved cysteine through the conserved F or W. Fields, in order: J gene, D gene, V gene, clone size, CDR3 protein, CDR3 DNA. A D gene is named only where the DNA matches it firmly. Size values are once, few and many counts, or a class for expanded clones, and some rows have none.

TRBJ2-5	TRBD2	TRBV20-1	-	CSALYSGGLRETQYF	TGCAGTGCTCTATATAGCGGGGGATTACGAGAGACCCAGTACTTC
TRBJ1-2	TRBD1	TRBV7-3	many	CAGVNRDRAYGYTF	TGTGCCGGCGTGAACCGGGACAGGGCCTATGGCTACACCTTC
TRBJ1-4	-	TRBV27	few	CASSSTTASNEKLFF	TGTGCCAGCAGTTCTACCACAGCCTCTAATGAAAAACTGTTTTTT
TRBJ1-1	-	TRBV6-2/TRBV6-3	few	CASSHILGSSRMNTEAFF	TGTGCCAGCAGCCATATTTTGGGCTCTAGCCGAATGAACACTGAAGCTTTCTTT
TRBJ2-7	-	TRBV15	many	CATSRDPGPEQYF	TGTGCCACCAGCAGAGATCCAGGGCCCGAGCAGTACTTC
TRBJ2-7	-	TRBV7-9	many	CASSQGLNSYEQYF	TGTGCCAGCAGCCAAGGACTGAACAGCTACGAGCAGTACTTC
TRBJ1-6	TRBD1	TRBV5-1	few	CASSLGQGSTYNSPLHF	TGCGCCAGCAGCTTGGGACAGGGGTCTACCTATAATTCACCCCTCCACTTT
TRBJ2-7	TRBD2	TRBV2	many	CASRPGLAGSYEQYF	TGTGCCAGCAGACCCGGACTAGCGGGGTCCTACGAGCAGTACTTC
TRBJ1-2	-	TRBV18	few	CASSPRDAYGYTF	TGTGCCAGCTCACCACGGGATGCCTATGGCTACACCTTC
TRBJ2-7	-	TRBV20-1	many	CSARLAPYEQYF	TGCAGTGCTAGGCTAGCTCCCTACGAGCAGTACTTC
TRBJ1-2	TRBD1	TRBV6-1	many	CASSEGTANYGYTF	TGTGCCAGCAGTGAGGGGACAGCTAACTATGGCTACACCTTC
TRBJ2-5	-	TRBV11-1	-	CASSHPAGVGYQETQYF	TGTGCCAGCAGCCATCCGGCCGGGGTGGGGTATCAAGAGACCCAGTACTTC
TRBJ1-1	-	TRBV6-7	many	CASSYPSGNTEAFF	TGTGCCAGCAGTTACCCCAGTGGGAACACTGAAGCTTTCTTT
TRBJ2-2	-	TRBV12-3/TRBV12-4	-	CASSFMARVAGELFF	TGTGCCAGCAGTTTTATGGCTCGTGTGGCCGGGGAGCTGTTTTTT
TRBJ2-6	TRBD2	TRBV11-3	many	CASSLGGGASGANVLTF	TGTGCCAGCAGCTTAGGCGGGGGGGCCTCTGGGGCCAACGTCCTGACTTTC
TRBJ2-2	TRBD1	TRBV29-1	many	CSVLRQGTGELFF	TGCAGCGTCCTAAGACAGGGGACCGGGGAGCTGTTTTTT
TRBJ2-5	TRBD1	TRBV4-1	many	CASSQGPQGVQETQYF	TGCGCCAGCAGCCAGGGGCCTCAGGGGGTCCAAGAGACCCAGTACTTC
TRBJ2-7	-	TRBV30	many	CAWAHSSYEQYF	TGTGCCTGGGCACATAGCTCCTACGAGCAGTACTTC
TRBJ2-5	TRBD2	TRBV7-2	few	CASSSGLAGGSETQYF	TGTGCCAGCAGCTCTGGACTAGCGGGAGGAAGTGAGACCCAGTACTTC
TRBJ1-1	-	TRBV30	few	CAWSEPNTEAFF	TGTGCCTGGAGTGAACCCAACACTGAAGCTTTCTTT
TRBJ2-7	TRBD2	TRBV6-1	-	CAIREAGLAGYEQYF	TGTGCCATCAGAGAAGCGGGACTAGCGGGCTACGAGCAGTACTTC
TRBJ2-2	TRBD2	TRBV28	once	CASCKAGTGELFF	TGTGCCAGCTGTAAAGCGGGAACCGGGGAGCTGTTTTTT
TRBJ1-2	-	TRBV30	many	CAWTGVADYGYTF	TGTGCCTGGACGGGGGTCGCCGACTATGGCTACACCTTC
TRBJ2-7	-	TRBV2	-	CASSEIPTPYSGEQYF	TGTGCCAGCAGTGAAATTCCGACCCCCTATTCCGGCGAGCAGTACTTC
TRBJ2-2	-	TRBV27	many	CASSLSTNTGELFF	TGTGCCAGCAGTTTGTCGACGAACACCGGGGAGCTGTTTTTT
TRBJ1-2	-	TRBV5-4	-	CASSLAPGPDPYGYTF	TGTGCCAGCAGCTTGGCGCCGGGGCCAGATCCCTATGGCTACACCTTC
TRBJ2-7	-	TRBV7-6	few	CASRANFYPPKIGGASTYEQYF	TGTGCCAGCAGGGCCAACTTCTACCCCCCCAAGATCGGAGGTGCATCAACCTACGAGCAGTACTTC
TRBJ1-5	TRBD1	TRBV6-4	-	CASSSREDRGQPQHF	TGTGCCAGCAGTTCCCGAGAGGACAGGGGTCAGCCCCAGCATTTT
TRBJ1-1	-	TRBV18	few	CASSPQGGEFSEAFF	TGTGCCAGCTCACCACAGGGAGGGGAATTCTCTGAAGCTTTCTTT
TRBJ1-5	TRBD1	TRBV27	many	CASSTHRGNQPQHF	TGTGCCAGCAGTACCCACAGGGGAAATCAGCCCCAGCATTTT
TRBJ1-1	-	TRBV5-1	-	CASSLDDPRTEAFF	TGCGCCAGCAGCCTGGACGACCCAAGGACTGAAGCTTTCTTT
TRBJ2-5	-	TRBV20-1	-	CSASERQETQYF	TGCAGTGCCTCGGAGCGGCAAGAGACCCAGTACTTC
TRBJ2-7	TRBD2	TRBV15	-	CATSRGRLARSYEQYF	TGTGCCACCAGCAGAGGAAGACTAGCGAGGTCCTACGAGCAGTACTTC
TRBJ1-2	-	TRBV27	many	CASSRGGGGYGYAF	TGTGCCAGCAGCCGAGGGGGGGGCGGTTATGGCTACGCCTTC
TRBJ1-1	TRBD1	TRBV7-2	many	CASSFQTGGAPEAFF	TGTGCCAGCAGCTTTCAGACAGGGGGCGCCCCTGAAGCTTTCTTT
TRBJ1-2	-	TRBV6-1	few	CASTPFSRNYGYTF	TGTGCCAGCACCCCCTTCAGCCGGAACTATGGCTACACCTTC
TRBJ1-5	TRBD1	TRBV2	many	CASQGVKGNQPQHF	TGTGCCAGCCAGGGGGTAAAAGGCAATCAGCCCCAGCATTTT
TRBJ2-5	TRBD2	TRBV4-1	-	CASSQDPASGGRETQYF	TGCGCCAGCAGCCAAGATCCCGCTAGCGGGGGGCGGGAGACCCAGTACTTC
TRBJ2-7	-	TRBV6-1	few	CASSINGPPSSYEQYF	TGTGCCAGCAGTATCAATGGACCGCCGAGCTCCTACGAGCAGTACTTC
TRBJ2-5	TRBD1	TRBV20-1	many	CSAVRQGQETQYF	TGCAGTGCTGTGCGACAGGGGCAAGAGACCCAGTACTTC
TRBJ2-5	-	TRBV19	-	CASSIGAGTTETQYF	TGTGCCAGTAGTATAGGAGCCGGGACAACCGAGACCCAGTACTTC
TRBJ1-2	-	TRBV5-1	-	CASSLGPARYGYTF	TGCGCCAGCAGCTTGGGTCCGGCTAGGTATGGCTACACCTTC
TRBJ2-2	TRBD1	TRBV18	few	CASSRGQGAGELFF	TGTGCCAGCTCACGAGGACAGGGGGCCGGGGAGCTGTTTTTT
TRBJ1-2	-	TRBV5-5	many	CASSLWQANYGYTF	TGTGCCAGCAGCTTGTGGCAGGCCAACTATGGCTACACCTTC
TRBJ2-7	-	TRBV6-2/TRBV6-3	once	CASRMKTGSVEQYF	TGTGCCAGCAGAATGAAAACAGGGTCGGTCGAGCAGTACTTC
TRBJ2-5	TRBD1	TRBV3-1	-	CASSRRQGAPETQYF	TGTGCCAGCAGCCGACGACAGGGGGCCCCAGAGACCCAGTACTTC
TRBJ1-2	-	TRBV6-2/TRBV6-3	many	CASSWARGYTF	TGTGCCAGCAGTTGGGCTAGGGGCTACACCTTC
TRBJ2-2	-	TRBV24-1	few	CATRRRELGELFF	TGTGCCACCAGACGCAGGGAGCTCGGGGAGCTGTTTTTT
TRBJ1-1	TRBD1	TRBV12-3/TRBV12-4	many	CASSVTGGLTEAFF	TGTGCCAGCAGTGTGACAGGGGGCCTCACTGAAGCTTTCTTT
TRBJ1-2	TRBD1	TRBV27	many	CASSGTGEGYGYTF	TGTGCCAGCAGTGGGACAGGGGAGGGCTATGGCTACACCTTC
TRBJ2-7	-	TRBV5-1	many	CASRTESRHYEQYF	TGCGCCAGCAGGACGGAATCCAGACACTACGAGCAGTACTTC
TRBJ2-3	-	TRBV6-1	-	CASSEWGRSVYF	TGTGCCAGCAGTGAATGGGGACGGTCCGTGTATTTT
TRBJ2-7	TRBD2	TRBV7-8	many	CASSLSSAGGPIEQYF	TGTGCCAGCAGCTTATCATCAGCGGGGGGGCCGATAGAGCAGTACTTC
TRBJ2-2	-	TRBV27	many	CASSLRDGTGELFF	TGTGCCAGCAGTTTAAGGGATGGTACCGGGGAGCTGTTTTTT
TRBJ2-7	-	TRBV28	many	CASSFGTKSYEQYF	TGTGCCAGCAGTTTTGGGACCAAAAGCTACGAGCAGTACTTC
TRBJ1-3	-	TRBV4-3	many	CASSQDDLYSGNTIYF	TGCGCCAGCAGCCAAGATGACCTTTACTCTGGAAACACCATATATTTT
TRBJ1-1	-	TRBV29-1	-	CSARPGGGGTEAFF	TGCAGCGCCCGGCCGGGGGGAGGAGGCACTGAAGCTTTCTTT
TRBJ2-7	-	TRBV14	few	CASSHQFDTSYEQYF	TGTGCCAGCAGCCACCAATTTGACACCTCCTACGAGCAGTACTTC
TRBJ2-4	-	TRBV3-1	few	CASSQSGDLLIAKNIQYF	TGTGCCAGCAGCCAATCGGGGGACCTCCTTATAGCCAAAAACATTCAGTACTTC
TRBJ2-5	TRBD2	TRBV6-5	many	CASSYGRGGLQETQYF	TGTGCCAGCAGTTACGGGCGGGGGGGACTCCAAGAGACCCAGTACTTC